The clone carrying this T cell receptor beta chain was detected a few times. The data belong to a study of early T cells in non-severe SARS-CoV-2 infection. The CDR3 totals 15 residues. The germline V gene encodes CDR1 MNHEY and CDR2 SVGAGI. The ends were cut back, 0 bases at V and 7 bases at J, with 15 bases in the middle. TCRdb reprocessed the 5' RACE reads with MiXCR, giving one entry per CDR3 protein. This sample has roughly 53,000 distinct CDR3 sequences, with approximately 8% found just once. This material consisted of whole blood, taken at baseline. The TCR was taken from an adult who was a healthcare worker with PCR-confirmed SARS-CoV-2 infection or an uninfected control (not recorded which). The chain uses TRBV6-5 and TRBJ1-1; D is undetermined. The CDR3 protein is CASSYSPNQIHEAFF. DNA of the CDR3: TGTGCCAGCAGTTACTCCCCAAACCAAATACATGAAGCTTTCTTT.